The T cell receptor beta chain described here comes from a study of T cells in Graves' hyperthyroidism and ophthalmopathy. This clonotype was recorded at least ten times. Stability of Graves' hyperthyroidism was defined as absent ophthalmopathy progression within 18 months. Hyperthyroidism in the patients, aged 18 to 65, was newly diagnosed and under 2 months in duration. Reasons for excluding patients were uncontrolled infection, other autoimmune disease, pregnancy or lactation. This sample holds PBMCs from roughly 10 ml fresh peripheral blood. Amplification targeted TCR beta CDR3 regions from RNA transcripts. Using the HTBI primer set, a first-round RT-PCR was run on the TCR CDR3. TCRdb re-called the multiplex PCR reads with MiXCR, one entry per CDR3 protein. The sample carries 350,000 or so distinct CDR3 sequences, 15% to 20% recorded once. The clonotype was recovered from a woman in her 50s with Graves' hyperthyroidism. The sequenced material came from blood.

The CDR3 sequence: CASSRGSQETQYF. DNA for the CDR3: TGCGCCAGCAGTAGAGGGTCCCAAGAGACCCAGTACTTC. The chain couples TRBV10-2 to TRBJ2-5; D is perhaps TRBD2 (5 bases). With 5 bases removed from V and 1 base from J, the gap between germline ends came to 8 bases. Germline CDR1 and CDR2: WSHSY and SAAADI. This CDR3 is built from 13 residues.